A single sample is the source of the 17 T cell receptor beta chains below, sequenced in a study of identical twins. One entry per CDR3 protein results from TCRdb running MiXCR on the 5' RACE reads. Of approximately 630,000 distinct CDR3 sequences in the sample, roughly 7.1% were seen once. The same sample was also studied in work on yellow fever vaccine responses in identical twins.

The sample was PBMCs. Every receptor here comes from a woman between 18 and 29 years old in good health.

The table lists this clonotype with a few counts. The chain carries TRBV6-1 and TRBJ1-2; D gene uncertain. Trimming pared 5 bases from V and 4 bases from J, leaving 14 bases between. CDR3 size: 14 residues. Germline CDR1 reads MNHNS; CDR2 reads SASEGT. The CDR3, as DNA: TGTGCCAGCAGTATGCTTGGAGCAGCCTATGGCTACACCTTC. Translation: CASSMLGAAYGYTF.

The chain recombines TRBV5-5 with TRBJ2-1; the match to TRBD2 covers 15 bases. The CDR3 is 15 amino acids. The trim removed 4 bases at V and 10 bases at J, leaving 6 bases unmatched. The V gene's germline CDR1 is SGHKS and CDR2 YYEKEE (reference sequence). The CDR3 is CASSPRTSGRAEQFF. As DNA, the CDR3 is TGTGCCAGCAGCCCCAGGACTAGCGGGAGGGCCGAGCAGTTCTTC.

The table lists this clonotype with a few counts. The V gene is TRBV20-1, the J gene TRBJ2-1, with D perhaps matching TRBD2 (6 bases). Trimming pared 3 bases from V and 12 bases from J, leaving 21 bases between. CDR1 is DFQATT and CDR2 is SNEGSKA in the germline V gene (reference sequence). CDR3 length: 14 amino acids. CDR3 sequence (DNA): TGCAGTGCTAGTTACGGACTTAGGGCCGGGGGGCAGTTCTTC. The encoded protein is CSASYGLRAGGQFF.

This clonotype was recorded at least ten times. The chain uses TRBV28 and TRBJ2-7; no clear D gene. CDR3 length equals 17 residues. CDR1 is MDHEN, CDR2 SYDVKM, per germline. Trimming took 2 bases from V and 0 from J, leaving 17 bases between them. CDR3 nucleotides: TGTGCCAGCAGTTTACCTATAGGAGCAGGTGCCTCCTACGAGCAGTACTTC. As protein: CASSLPIGAGASYEQYF.

This sequence joins TRBV28 and TRBJ2-3, with D possibly being TRBD1 (6 bases). V was pared by 8 bases and J by 1 base, with 10 bases between. There are 13 residues in the CDR3. The germline gives CDR1 MDHEN, CDR2 SYDVKM. This CDR3 reads CASAPGGTDTQYF. The DNA of the CDR3 is TGTGCCAGCGCTCCAGGGGGCACAGATACGCAGTATTTT.

This clonotype was picked up a small number of times. V and J are TRBV10-3 and TRBJ2-7; TRBD1 matches at 10 bases. Germline assignment: CDR1 ENHRY and CDR2 SYGVKD. V lost 7 bases and J lost 1; bases outside the gene matches: 7. The CDR3 consists of 15 residues. CDR3 in amino acids: CAITGGTGESYEQYF. The CDR3 DNA is TGTGCCATCACCGGGGGGACAGGGGAGTCCTACGAGCAGTACTTC.

This clonotype was seen ten or more times. The rearrangement uses TRBV5-1 and TRBJ2-3; 10 nucleotides agree with TRBD2. Germline CDR1 is SGHRS and CDR2 is YFSETQ. The V gene end was trimmed by 4 bases and the J gene end by 4 bases; junction bases not matched to a gene: 9. This CDR3 spans 16 amino acids. The CDR3 bases are TGCGCCAGCAGCCAGTTACTAGCGGGGCTCGCAGATACGCAGTATTTT. This gives the protein CASSQLLAGLADTQYF.

This clonotype was detected a few times. The chain links TRBV5-1 to TRBJ2-1; TRBD2 matches at 13 bases. The CDR3 sequence is 19 residues long. V shed 4 bases, J shed 1 base, and the junction held 11 bases outside the gene matches. From germline, CDR1 is SGHRS and CDR2 YFSETQ. In nucleotides, the CDR3 is TGCGCCAGCAGCCCTATGACTAGCGGGGGGCCAGGGTCCTACAATGAGCAGTTCTTC. Translating it yields CASSPMTSGGPGSYNEQFF.

This sequence joins TRBV20-1 and TRBJ1-6; D is possibly TRBD1 (6 bases). The V end was cut by 6 bases, the J end by 9 bases, with 18 bases between. CDR3 size: 14 residues. Germline values: CDR1 DFQATT, CDR2 SNEGSKA (reference sequence). CDR3 DNA: TGCAGTGCGCGTGGAGGGGGGTTTCGTTCACCCCTCCACTTT. The encoded protein is CSARGGGFRSPLHF.

This clonotype was seen more than once but under ten times. The chain recombines TRBV6-1 with TRBJ2-4; D is tentatively TRBD1 or TRBD2 (7 bases each). V was clipped by 7 bases and J by 5 bases, with 24 bases between them. Germline-derived CDR1 and CDR2 are MNHNS and SASEGT. The CDR3 is made up of 17 amino acids. The CDR3 bases are TGTGCCAGCAACCAGGGGGGGAGGGGACTTAGCCAAAACATTCAGTACTTC. Its protein product is CASNQGGRGLSQNIQYF.

This chain connects TRBV10-3 to TRBJ2-7, with 8 nucleotides matching TRBD2. The ends lost 8 bases at V and 2 bases at J; junction bases unmatched: 8. The CDR3 is 14 amino acids. Germline CDR1 is ENHRY and CDR2 is SYGVKD. The CDR3 is CAIARGGDAYEQYV. The CDR3 coding sequence is TGTGCCATCGCTCGGGGGGGGGATGCCTACGAGCAGTACGTC.

This clonotype was seen ten or more times. The chain has TRBV7-9 and TRBJ2-3; D gene ambiguous. Trimming removed 5 bases from V and 1 base from J, with 4 bases in between. Germline V CDR1 and CDR2: SEHNR, FQNEAQ (reference sequence). This CDR3 contains 12 residues. Here the CDR3 reads CASSSGTDTQYF. CDR3 nucleotide sequence: TGTGCCAGCAGCAGTGGCACAGATACGCAGTATTTT.

This clonotype has a handful of counts. The J gene is TRBJ1-4, the V gene TRBV27; tentative D call: TRBD1 (6 bases). V was clipped by 5 bases and J by 0 bases, with 16 bases between them. This CDR3 is built from 17 residues. CDR1 and CDR2 (germline): MNHEY, SMNVEV (reference sequence). The CDR3 loop reads CASSPVGRGTTNEKLFF. The CDR3 DNA sequence: TGTGCCAGCAGTCCAGTGGGGAGGGGGACAACTAATGAAAAACTGTTTTTT.

The V call is TRBV29-1, the J call TRBJ2-7; D is uncertain. V shed 6 bases and J shed 6 bases, with 18 bases lying between them. CDR3 size: 13 residues. Germline V gene lookup returns CDR1 SQVTM and CDR2 ANQGSEA. This CDR3 reads CSVHVPKEREQYF. CDR3 nucleotides: TGCAGCGTCCATGTCCCAAAAGAACGCGAGCAGTACTTC.

This clonotype was seen only a few times. The V call is TRBV11-2, the J call TRBJ2-1, with 10 bases lining up with TRBD2. V shed 2 bases and J 9 bases; nucleotides not matched to a gene: 10. Germline V gene data show CDR1 as SGHAT and CDR2 as FQNNGV. The length of the CDR3 is 16 residues. CDR3 sequence (DNA): TGTGCCAGCAGCTTAAGACTAGCGGGTACCGGGGGTGAGCAGTTCTTC. This codes for CASSLRLAGTGGEQFF.

This clonotype was seen at least ten times. The chain uses TRBV5-1 and TRBJ2-7, with D unclear. Per the germline V gene, CDR1 is SGHRS and CDR2 is YFSETQ. The length of the CDR3 is 14 residues. V was trimmed by 0 bases and J by 2 bases, leaving 9 bases between them. Here the CDR3 DNA reads TGCGCCAGCAGCTTGGTACGACACACCTACGAGCAGTACTTC. Protein sequence: CASSLVRHTYEQYF.

The V gene is TRBV3-1, the J gene TRBJ2-2; 12 bases agree with TRBD2. Germline assignment: CDR1 LGHDT and CDR2 YNNKEL (reference sequence). The CDR3 runs 17 residues. V shed 4 bases, J shed 7 bases, and the junction held 10 bases outside the gene matches. Here the CDR3 reads CASSPPSGGASFGELFF. The CDR3 nucleotides are TGTGCCAGCAGCCCCCCTAGCGGGGGGGCCTCTTTCGGGGAGCTGTTTTTT.